A single T cell receptor beta chain is shown here with its context. TCRdb itself ran the RT-PCR reads through MiXCR, one entry per CDR3 protein. The profile shows about 680,000 distinct CDR3 sequences, 13% to 15% of them singletons. This CDR3 has 15 amino acids. V dropped 0 bases and J dropped 1 base, with 10 bases sitting between them. Germline CDR1 MNHEY, CDR2 SVGAGI. Material: memory CD4+ T cells from blood. The receptor's source is a female donor in good health, serving as a healthy control. This chain connects TRBV6-5 to TRBJ2-7; D gene unclear. In DNA, the CDR3 is TGTGCCAGCAGTTACTCGTACGGCGGATCCTACGAGCAGTACTTC. This gives the protein CASSYSYGGSYEQYF.